The clone carrying this TCR beta chain was picked up a small number of times. What it binds is unknown. The data stem from a study of regulatory dendritic cells for organ transplantation. Allogeneic regulatory or mature dendritic cells were co-cultured for 5 days with CFSE-labeled sorted T cells at 1:10. Assay used: immunoSEQ multiplex PCR; TCRdb lists only in-frame clones, some missing. Here the sample spans under 15,000 clones, about 60% being singletons. The sequencing input was naive CD8+ T cells from blood cultured with dendritic cells. Subset indicated: CD45RA+ naive T cells. This clonotype originated in a human donor in good health.

In DNA, the CDR3 is TGTGCCAGCAGTTTAGGGGCGTTGCGCTCCTACAATGAGCAGTTCTTC. Translated, it gives CASSLGALRSYNEQFF. The rearrangement links TRBV28 to TRBJ2-1; possible D gene TRBD1, 5 bases. This CDR3 contains 16 residues. V was clipped by 2 bases and J by 0 bases, with 11 bases between them. CDR1 is MDHEN and CDR2 is SYDVKM in the germline V gene.